The 17 T cell receptor beta chains in this list originate from one sample, sequenced in a study of T cells in Graves' hyperthyroidism and ophthalmopathy. Researchers amplified the TCR beta CDR3 regions from RNA transcripts. When the TCR CDR3 underwent first-round RT-PCR, the HTBI primer set was used. TCRdb ran MiXCR on the multiplex PCR reads and lists one entry per CDR3 protein. Among more than 500,000 distinct CDR3 sequences listed, roughly 16% were seen once. What was sequenced was blood. These receptors were collected from a woman aged 25 to 39 with Graves' hyperthyroidism.

This clonotype was recorded many times. The chain combines TRBV3-1 with TRBJ1-1; TRBD1 matches 7 bases. CDR1 is LGHDT, CDR2 YNNKEL, per germline (reference sequence). This CDR3 is 15 amino acids long. V trimming: 3 bases; J trimming: 3 bases; junction bases outside the gene matches: 7. The CDR3 spells CASSQDPGGHTEAFF. The CDR3 DNA is TGTGCCAGCAGCCAGGACCCAGGGGGACACACTGAAGCTTTCTTT.

V is TRBV20-1 and J is TRBJ2-1, with 7 positions matching TRBD2. This CDR3 is built from 14 residues. The ends lost 4 bases at V and 6 bases at J; junction bases unmatched: 9. Germline assignment: CDR1 DFQATT and CDR2 SNEGSKA (reference sequence). CDR3 bases: TGCAGTGCTATTTTAGTGGGGGAGGGCAATGAGCAGTTCTTC. It encodes CSAILVGEGNEQFF.

This clonotype was observed many times. The genes are TRBV18 and TRBJ2-1; 9 bases fit TRBD1. Germline V gene lookup returns CDR1 KGHSH and CDR2 LQKENI. With 0 bases clipped from V and 6 bases from J, the junction kept 6 bases outside the gene matches. The CDR3 runs to 16 residues. CDR3 DNA: TGTGCCAGCTCACCACCGCAGGACAGGGGACGCAATGAGCAGTTCTTC. Protein sequence: CASSPPQDRGRNEQFF.

This clonotype was counted many times. The chain joins TRBV7-2 to TRBJ2-5; no clear D gene. CDR1 is SGHTA and CDR2 is FQGNSA in the germline V gene. The CDR3 spans 17 residues. Trimming shortened V by 2 bases and J by 2 bases, and 18 bases separated the two germline ends. CDR3 sequence (DNA): TGTGCCAGCAGCTTATTGCTGGGTGGAATCCGTCAAGAGACCCAGTACTTC. It encodes CASSLLLGGIRQETQYF.

V is TRBV12-3 or TRBV12-4 and J is TRBJ2-7; 10 bases are shared with TRBD2. The ends lost 3 bases at V and 5 bases at J; junction bases unmatched: 4. The CDR3 is 14 residues long. Here the CDR3 reads CASSFLAGVDEQYF. The CDR3, as DNA: TGTGCCAGCAGTTTCCTAGCGGGAGTAGACGAGCAGTACTTC.

In the case of this clonotype: A much larger clonotype is one base distant, so this may be a read error. The V gene is TRBV27, the J gene TRBJ2-7; D gene ambiguous. CDR3 length equals 18 residues. V shed 2 bases and J shed 7 bases, with 27 bases lying between them. Germline CDR1 and CDR2: MNHEY and SMNVEV (reference sequence). The CDR3 region is CASSLHALGQTDLREQYF. The CDR3 DNA is TGTGCCAGCAGTTTACATGCCCTCGGGCAGACTGACTTGCGGGAGCAGTACTTC.

The chain's CDR3 is CASSLEGQGFISGLAGGFDEQFF. Written as DNA, the CDR3 is TGCGCCAGCAGCTTGGAAGGACAGGGATTTATAAGCGGACTAGCGGGAGGTTTCGATGAGCAGTTCTTC. The chain joins TRBV5-1 to TRBJ2-1, with 14 bases matching TRBD2. The CDR3 length is 23 residues. Germline CDR1 is SGHRS and CDR2 is YFSETQ. J lost 8 bases, V lost 0 bases, and 25 bases had no gene match.

At least ten counts were recorded for this clonotype. The rearrangement links TRBV6-1 to TRBJ2-7; TRBD1 or TRBD2 may be the D gene (6 bases each). CDR3 size: 15 residues. Trimming pared 2 bases from V and 3 bases from J, leaving 14 bases between. CDR1 and CDR2 from the germline V gene are MNHNS and SASEGT. In DNA, the CDR3 is TGTGCCAGCAGTGAATTGGGGGGCAGGGTCTACGAGCAGTACTTC. This gives the protein CASSELGGRVYEQYF.

About this clonotype: A much more abundant neighbour one base away suggests this may be a read error. The chain carries TRBV12-3 or TRBV12-4 and TRBJ2-1; D is unclear. V dropped 6 bases and J dropped 8 bases, with 8 bases sitting between them. The CDR3 runs to 11 residues. The CDR3 DNA follows: TGTGCCAGCAGGCCCCTATATGAGCAGTTCTTC. Translating gives CASRPLYEQFF.

This clonotype was counted ten times or more. This rearrangement joins TRBV12-3 or TRBV12-4 to TRBJ2-5; weak D call: TRBD1 (6 bases). This CDR3 has 13 amino acids. Trimming took off 8 bases at V and 7 bases at J, with 17 bases between the two ends. The CDR3 bases are TGTGCCAGCGAGCAGGGGTGGAAGACGACCCAGTACTTC. As protein: CASEQGWKTTQYF.

This clonotype was recorded a few times. It may be a read error: a sequence one base away is much more abundant. The genes are TRBV28 and TRBJ2-7; D gene uncertain. The germline V gene has CDR1 MDHEN and CDR2 SYDVKM. V shed 3 bases and J shed 3 bases, with 12 bases lying between them. There are 14 residues in the CDR3. CDR3 residues: CASSLTPANYEQYF. CDR3 nucleotides: TGTGCCAGCAGTTTGACCCCCGCAAACTACGAGCAGTACTTC.

The chain employs TRBV12-5 and TRBJ1-5, with D perhaps TRBD1 (5 bases). V lost 4 bases to trimming and J lost 2 bases, with 9 bases between them. CDR3 length: 14 amino acids. Germline loops: CDR1 LGHNT, CDR2 FRNRAP. The CDR3 protein is CASGWGMGNQPQHF. The CDR3 bases are TGTGCTAGTGGTTGGGGGATGGGCAATCAGCCCCAGCATTTT.

The gene calls are TRBV24-1 and TRBJ2-7; 8 bases line up with TRBD1. This CDR3 region has 17 residues. Germline assignment: CDR1 KGHDR and CDR2 SFDVKD. V dropped 2 bases and J dropped 5; count of bases not matched to a gene: 13. The CDR3: CATSDSPRTGTSNEQYF. For the CDR3, the DNA is TGTGCCACCAGTGATTCCCCCAGGACAGGGACATCGAACGAGCAGTACTTC.

The CDR3 sequence: CASSSDSSQETQYF. In DNA, the CDR3 is TGCGCCAGCAGCTCAGACAGTTCGCAAGAGACCCAGTACTTC. The V and J genes are TRBV5-1 and TRBJ2-5; weak D call: TRBD1 (5 bases). CDR3 size: 14 residues. The V end lost 3 bases, the J end lost 2 bases, and 11 bases lay between the germline ends. Germline CDR1 and CDR2: SGHRS and YFSETQ.

This clonotype appeared a few times. This rearrangement joins TRBV20-1 to TRBJ2-7, with 7 bases lining up with TRBD2. Germline V CDR1 and CDR2: DFQATT, SNEGSKA (reference sequence). The CDR3 spans 15 residues. The V and J ends lost 4 bases and 5 bases, in that order; junction bases with no gene match: 14. CDR3: CSATPHGLAADEQYF. CDR3 coding DNA: TGCAGTGCTACACCCCATGGGCTAGCGGCTGACGAGCAGTACTTC.

This clonotype has ten or more counts. The CDR3 nucleotides are TGTGCCAGCAATAGGCAATTTGGGGGCAATCAGCCCCAGCATTTT. Its protein product is CASNRQFGGNQPQHF. The V gene is TRBV6-1, the J gene TRBJ1-5, with unresolved D. The CDR3 runs 15 residues. Germline assignment: CDR1 MNHNS and CDR2 SASEGT. The ends were cut back, 7 bases at V and 2 bases at J, with 15 bases in the middle.

A note on this clonotype: The conserved phenylalanine or tryptophan is not found at the CDR3 terminus, so this likely reflects a read error. The rearrangement joins TRBV12-3 or TRBV12-4 to TRBJ2-7; D gene uncertain. Deletions cut 5 bases from V and 6 bases from J, with 11 bases between. There are 12 residues in the CDR3. CDR3 in amino acids: CASSPQWGEQYL. The CDR3, as DNA: TGTGCCAGCAGTCCCCAGTGGGGCGAGCAGTACCTC.